These 27 T cell receptor beta chains were sequenced from one sample in a study of breast tumors, draining lymph nodes, adjacent tissues. TCRdb analysed the multiplex PCR reads with MiXCR anew, one entry per CDR3 protein. Here the sample spans about 230,000 distinct CDR3 sequences, 32% being singletons. The lymph nodes were axillary draining lymph nodes from breast cancer patients. The material sequenced was axillary lymph node tissue. These receptors all stem from a female donor with breast cancer. Some clones in this sample may be carry-over from other donors' samples.

Many counts were recorded for this clonotype. The rearrangement links TRBV11-3 to TRBJ2-3; 8 bases are a match to TRBD2. The trim removed 5 bases at V and 0 bases at J, leaving 4 bases unmatched. Per germline, CDR1 SGHNT and CDR2 YENEEA. CDR3 size: 15 residues. The CDR3 here is CASSPRTSSTDTQYF. CDR3 DNA: TGTGCCAGCAGCCCAAGGACTAGCAGCACAGATACGCAGTATTTT.

The V and J genes are TRBV9 and TRBJ2-1, with 9 bases that match TRBD1. The J segment lost 4 bases and the V segment lost 5 bases, leaving 7 bases of the junction unmatched. The CDR3 consists of 15 residues. Germline CDR1 is SGDLS and CDR2 is YYNGEE. DNA of the CDR3: TGTGCCAGCAGTGACGGGACAGGGACATACAATGAGCAGTTCTTC. Translating it yields CASSDGTGTYNEQFF.

This clonotype was counted ten times or more. This chain joins TRBV9 and TRBJ2-1, with 8 bases matching TRBD2. The CDR3 covers 15 residues. The germline V gene encodes CDR1 SGDLS and CDR2 YYNGEE. The J segment lost 7 bases and the V segment lost 0 bases, leaving 6 bases of the junction unmatched. For the CDR3, the DNA is TGTGCCAGCAGCGTAGCGGGAGGGCCGGGTAATGAGCAGTTCTTC. Encoded protein: CASSVAGGPGNEQFF. The full variable domain, completed using reference TRBV9 and TRBJ2-1, is DSGVTQTPKHLITATGQRVTLRCSPRSGDLSVYWYQQSLDQGLQFLIQYYNGEERAKGNILERFSAQQFPDLHSELNLSSLELGDSALYFCASSVAGGPGNEQFFGPGTRLTVL.

This chain connects TRBV20-1 to TRBJ2-3; D possibly corresponds to TRBD2 (6 bases). This CDR3 is 16 amino acids long. CDR1 and CDR2 (germline): DFQATT, SNEGSKA (reference sequence). V dropped 1 base and J dropped 2 bases, with 16 bases sitting between them. The CDR3 DNA is TGCAGTGCTAGAGTAAGGGGTAGCGGCTCCACAGATACGCAGTATTTT. The encoded protein is CSARVRGSGSTDTQYF.

On this clonotype: An end of the junction does not agree with germline; a read error may underlie this. The chain couples TRBV24-1 to TRBJ2-3; 7 bases agree with TRBD1. The germline V gene has CDR1 KGHDR and CDR2 SFDVKD. The CDR3 sequence is 14 residues long. In nucleotides, the CDR3 is TGTGCCGCCAGTGGATGGACAGGAACAGATACGCAGTATTTC. Encoded protein: CAASGWTGTDTQYF.

This clonotype showed up many times. The chain recombines TRBV5-6 with TRBJ2-5, with 8 nucleotides matching TRBD1. This CDR3 is built from 14 residues. In germline, CDR1 is SGHDT, CDR2 YYEEEE. The V segment lost 5 bases and the J segment 5 bases; nucleotides outside the gene matches: 8. In DNA, the CDR3 is TGTGCCAGCAGAGCAGGGGGCTCTGGGGAGACCCAGTACTTC. This gives the protein CASRAGGSGETQYF.

This clonotype was seen many times. The chain recombines TRBV5-8 with TRBJ2-7, with D tentatively TRBD2 (5 bases). Germline loops: CDR1 SGHTS, CDR2 YDEGEE. The CDR3 loop spans 14 amino acids. The ends were cut back, 0 bases at V and 3 bases at J, with 10 bases in the middle. The CDR3 here is CASSLDGGGYEQYF. The DNA for the CDR3 is TGTGCCAGCAGCTTGGACGGAGGTGGCTACGAGCAGTACTTC.

Comments on this clonotype: Likely a read error: the CDR3 ends without its conserved phenylalanine or tryptophan. No DNA is shown, since the ends of the CDR3 on it are uncertain; the CDR3 is the one TCRdb lists. The V gene is TRBV9, the J gene TRBJ2-1; TRBD2, the table's D call, lacks a check against the DNA. 13 amino acids form the CDR3, both terminal residues included. The germline CDR1 and CDR2 sequences are SGDLS and YYNGEE. This chain's CDR3 is CASSVAHAGEQIS.

As to this clonotype: This may be a read error, as it is one base from a much larger clone. This chain joins TRBV6-5 and TRBJ1-6, with D perhaps matching TRBD1 (6 bases). The V and J ends lost 5 bases and 10 bases respectively, with 15 bases between them. The CDR3 totals 14 residues. Germline lookup yields CDR1 MNHEY and CDR2 SVGAGI. CDR3 sequence (DNA): TGTGCCAGCAGTCACCAGGGGAGGACCTCACCCCTCCACTTT. Amino acids: CASSHQGRTSPLHF.

Many counts were recorded for this clonotype. The CDR3: CASSEAQLGEKLFF. The CDR3 DNA is TGTGCCAGCAGTGAAGCCCAGTTGGGTGAAAAACTGTTTTTT. The rearrangement joins TRBV6-1 to TRBJ1-4; D unresolved. V lost 0 bases, J lost 7 bases, and 9 bases lay in between. Germline CDR1 and CDR2: MNHNS and SASEGT. The CDR3 loop spans 14 amino acids.

This clonotype was seen a few times. The J gene is TRBJ1-1, the V gene TRBV20-1; D uncertain. CDR3 length: 13 amino acids. V gave up 0 bases and J gave up 1 base, with 6 bases separating them. CDR1 is DFQATT and CDR2 is SNEGSKA in the germline V gene (reference sequence). This chain's CDR3 is CSARESENTEAFF. The CDR3, as DNA: TGCAGTGCTAGAGAGTCAGAGAACACTGAAGCTTTCTTT.

This clonotype has a count of ten or more. The V call is TRBV6-5, the J call TRBJ1-5, with 7 positions matching TRBD1. Germline trimming cut 2 bases from V and 5 bases from J; bases unmatched to any gene: 6. CDR3 size: 15 residues. CDR1 and CDR2 (germline): MNHEY, SVGAGI. The CDR3 nucleotides read TGTGCCAGCAGTTACACGACAGGGTCCGATCAGCCCCAGCATTTT. Translation gives CASSYTTGSDQPQHF.

This clonotype was recorded many times. The chain carries TRBV12-3 or TRBV12-4 and TRBJ2-3, with D perhaps matching TRBD1 or TRBD2 (6 bases each). Trimming stripped 6 bases from V and 5 bases from J, with 21 bases between. The CDR3 extends over 16 amino acids. CDR3 sequence: CASSYGGGRRGDTQYF. The DNA of the CDR3 is TGTGCCAGCAGCTACGGAGGGGGGAGACGTGGAGATACGCAGTATTTT.

There are a few counts of this clonotype. A clone one base away is much larger, so this may be a read error. The V call is TRBV11-2, the J call TRBJ2-7; unclear D gene. The CDR3 runs to 16 residues. Trimming left V 1 base short and J 2 bases short, with 15 bases between. Germline CDR1 and CDR2: SGHAT and FQNNGV. CDR3 coding DNA: TGTGCCAGCAGCTTAGCCACGGATTCACGAACCTACGAGCAGTACTTC. This gives the protein CASSLATDSRTYEQYF.

The CDR3 DNA reads TGTGCCAGCAGCTTAGGGGATTTCTCCTATAATTCACCCCTCCACTTT. As protein: CASSLGDFSYNSPLHF. This rearrangement joins TRBV7-9 to TRBJ1-6, with no clear D. This CDR3 comprises 16 residues. Germline V CDR1 and CDR2: SEHNR, FQNEAQ (reference sequence). Trimming pared 1 base from V and 0 bases from J, leaving 7 bases between.

This clonotype was found many times. The CDR3, as DNA: TGTGCCAGCAGTGGAATGGACCATGGCTACACCTTC. Protein product: CASSGMDHGYTF. This chain uses TRBV2 with TRBJ1-2; D gene uncertain. With 4 bases removed from V and 6 bases from J, the gap between germline ends came to 9 bases. Germline CDR1 SNHLY, CDR2 FYNNEI. This CDR3 is built from 12 residues.

Many counts were recorded for this clonotype. J is TRBJ1-5 and V is TRBV19; tentative D call: TRBD1 (6 bases). The V and J ends lost 0 bases and 0 bases respectively, with 21 bases between them. This CDR3 region has 20 residues. The V gene's germline CDR1 is LNHDA and CDR2 SQIVND (reference sequence). The CDR3 nucleotides read TGTGCCAGTAGTATAGATCAAGGGGGGTTAGGGGTTCGTAGCAATCAGCCCCAGCATTTT. As protein: CASSIDQGGLGVRSNQPQHF.

J is TRBJ1-4 and V is TRBV20-1; TRBD1 matches at 10 bases. V lost 2 bases and J lost 7; bases outside the gene matches: 13. The CDR3 covers 17 residues. Germline CDR1 and CDR2: DFQATT and SNEGSKA (reference sequence). The CDR3 DNA follows: TGCAGTGCTAGAAAGTCCCGGACAGGGGGGTGGAGTGAAAAACTGTTTTTT. This sequence encodes CSARKSRTGGWSEKLFF.

On this clonotype: The junction does not match germline at one end; this may be a read error. The J gene is TRBJ1-3, the V gene TRBV14; D gene ambiguous. CDR3 length: 15 amino acids. The germline V gene encodes CDR1 SGHDN and CDR2 FVKESK. The CDR3 DNA sequence: TGTGCCAGCAGCCAAGTCATACAACGTCGGCCGGGGAGCTGTTTT. Translated, it gives CASSQVIQRRPGSCF.

This clonotype was picked up many times. The chain combines TRBV2 with TRBJ2-7; TRBD1 agrees at 9 bases. Germline CDR1 and CDR2: SNHLY and FYNNEI. V lost 5 bases to trimming and J lost 4 bases; unmatched junction nucleotides: 3. CDR3 length: 13 amino acids. The CDR3 DNA is TGTGCCAGCAGTCAACAGGGGGCGTACGAGCAGTACTTC. This codes for CASSQQGAYEQYF.

This clonotype has at least ten counts. The V and J genes are TRBV7-3 and TRBJ2-2; maybe TRBD2 (6 bases). V was clipped by 5 bases and J by 4 bases, with 17 bases between them. The CDR3 is 16 residues long. Germline V CDR1 and CDR2: SGHTA, FQGTGA. The CDR3 here is CASSLTSGASTGELFF. In DNA form, the CDR3 reads TGTGCCAGCAGCCTGACCTCGGGAGCTTCCACCGGGGAGCTGTTTTTT.

The sample holds many counts of this clonotype. V gene TRBV19 combines with J gene TRBJ1-3; the match to TRBD1 covers 9 bases. V lost 6 bases and J lost 4; bases outside the gene matches: 7. The CDR3 runs to 15 residues. The germline V gene encodes CDR1 LNHDA and CDR2 SQIVND (reference sequence). CDR3 sequence (DNA): TGTGCCAGTAGGAATACAGGGGGCGCAGGAAACACCATATATTTT. Translating it yields CASRNTGGAGNTIYF. Drawing the rest from reference TRBV19 and TRBJ1-3, the complete variable domain is DGGITQSPKYLFRKEGQNVTLSCEQNLNHDAMYWYRQDPGQGLRLIYYSQIVNDFQKGDIAEGYSVSREKKESFPLTVTSAQKNPTAFYLCASRNTGGAGNTIYFGEGSWLTVV.

J is TRBJ2-1 and V is TRBV29-1; D call uncertain. This CDR3 contains 12 residues. With 7 bases removed from V and 2 bases from J, the gap between germline ends came to 9 bases. Per the germline V gene, CDR1 is SQVTM and CDR2 is ANQGSEA. The CDR3 DNA reads TGCAGCGCCCTCCGGGCCTACAATGAGCAGTTCTTC. Protein sequence: CSALRAYNEQFF.

As to this clonotype: A much larger clone lies a single base off, so this may be a read error. This chain joins TRBV6-6 and TRBJ2-3; TRBD2 matches 11 bases. Germline CDR1 MNHNY, CDR2 SVGAGI (reference sequence). The CDR3 runs 18 residues. The CDR3 DNA reads TGTGCCAGCAGTCACTCTCGGACTAGCGGGCGGCACACAGATACGCAGTATTTT. Translated, it gives CASSHSRTSGRHTDTQYF.

The sample holds a few counts of this clonotype. The V call is TRBV4-2, the J call TRBJ1-4; D perhaps matches TRBD1 (5 bases). The V end was cut by 1 base, the J end by 14 bases, with 20 bases between. Germline CDR1 reads LGHNA; CDR2 reads YNFKEQ. The CDR3 runs 15 residues. DNA of the CDR3: TGTGCCAGCAGCCAAGCCGGGGGAGTGGGCGGGGGGCTGTTTTTT. This sequence encodes CASSQAGGVGGGLFF.

This clonotype was seen only a few times. The V and J genes are TRBV28 and TRBJ1-5; D is undetermined. Deletions cut 2 bases from V and 3 bases from J, with 11 bases between. The CDR3 runs to 15 residues. CDR1 MDHEN and CDR2 SYDVKM come from the germline V gene. The CDR3 loop reads CASSLKGAYNQPQHF. The CDR3 nucleotides read TGTGCCAGCAGTTTAAAGGGAGCCTACAATCAGCCCCAGCATTTT.

This clonotype was found a few times. Since a much larger clone is just one base distant, this may be a read error. The chain couples TRBV20-1 to TRBJ1-5; a weak D match, TRBD1 (6 bases). The germline gives CDR1 DFQATT, CDR2 SNEGSKA (reference sequence). This CDR3 is built from 12 residues. This CDR3 reads CSARQGNQPPHF. CDR3 nucleotide sequence: TGCAGTGCTAGACAGGGGAATCAGCCCCCGCATTTT.